The clone carrying this T cell receptor (beta chain) was counted only a few times. The data are from a study of blood T cell repertoires in COVID-19. Original analysis: Amplifying reference gene primers gave estimates of nucleated cell counts. The protocol was immunoSEQ multiplex PCR, while the TCRdb copy is restricted to in-frame clones and leaves out a portion. The DNA was the basis for D and trimming; V, J and clone size are from that table. The sample lists approximately 40,000 clones, 85% to 95% occurring once. This CDR3 spans 17 amino acids. The germline CDR1 and CDR2 sequences are SGHNT and YYREEE (reference sequence). J was trimmed by 3 bases and V by 6 bases; bases with no gene match: 10.

What was sequenced was peripheral blood. The TCR was taken from a human donor in a cohort sampled during active COVID-19. V is TRBV5-4 and J is TRBJ2-3, with TRBD2 identical over 13 bases. The CDR3 sequence is CASTQRLAGGGTDTQYF. CDR3 nucleotides: TGTGCCAGCACCCAACGACTAGCGGGAGGAGGGACAGATACGCAGTATTTT. Combining the CDR3 with reference TRBV5-4 and TRBJ2-3 gives the whole variable domain ETGVTQSPTHLIKTRGQQVTLRCSSQSGHNTVSWYQQALGQGPQFIFQYYREEENGRGNFPPRFSGLQFPNYSSELNVNALELDDSALYLCASTQRLAGGGTDTQYFGPGTRLTVL.